This is a list of T cell receptor beta chains from one sample in a study of neurological immune-mediated disorders. TCRdb re-called the 5' RACE reads with MiXCR, one entry per CDR3 protein. The sample has around 25,000 distinct CDR3 sequences, roughly 2.7% seen once; the top ten hold roughly 2.5%. The sample comprised PBMCs. The receptors were gathered from a woman aged 45 to 65 with multiple sclerosis. Each CDR3 is given with its conserved first and last residue. Each record gives: J gene, clone size, V gene, D gene, CDR3 protein, CDR3 DNA. A D gene is named only where the DNA matches it firmly. Expanded clones get a size class; other rows say once, few or many, or leave the size out.

>TRBJ2-1|many|TRBV5-1|TRBD1
CASSFPRDSYNEQFF
TGCGCCAGCAGCTTTCCTCGGGACAGCTACAATGAGCAGTTCTTC
>TRBJ2-4|-|TRBV7-8|TRBD1
CASSLRVGTGINIQYF
TGTGCCAGCAGCTTAAGAGTCGGGACAGGGATCAACATTCAGTACTTC
>TRBJ2-3|many|TRBV6-5|TRBD1
CASRLGQPTDTQYF
TGTGCCAGCAGGTTGGGACAGCCCACAGATACGCAGTATTTT
>TRBJ2-5|few|TRBV24-1|-
CATSDHPPQGTQYF
TGTGCCACCAGTGATCATCCGCCCCAGGGGACCCAGTACTTC
>TRBJ2-7|many|TRBV20-1|TRBD2
CSASTSGGNYEQYF
TGCAGTGCTAGTACTAGCGGGGGGAACTACGAGCAGTACTTC
>TRBJ2-7|many|TRBV6-5|-
CASNRRGAYEQYF
TGTGCCAGCAATAGGAGGGGGGCCTACGAGCAGTACTTC
>TRBJ1-5|-|TRBV19|TRBD1
CASNRGEGNQPQNF
TGTGCCAGTAACAGGGGAGAGGGCAATCAGCCCCAGAATTTT
>TRBJ1-1|many|TRBV20-1|-
CSASVGTNTEAFF
TGCAGTGCTAGTGTGGGGACCAACACTGAAGCTTTCTTT
>TRBJ2-1|many|TRBV5-1|TRBD2
CASSWRLAGTYNEQFF
TGCGCCAGCAGCTGGAGACTAGCGGGAACCTACAATGAGCAGTTCTTC
>TRBJ2-3|many|TRBV20-1|TRBD2
CSASIGRALDTQYF
TGCAGTGCTAGCATCGGGAGGGCTTTAGATACGCAGTATTTT
>TRBJ1-5|many|TRBV6-6|TRBD1
CASSLTLGQGSSNQPQNF
TGTGCCAGCAGTTTAACCCTCGGACAGGGGTCTAGCAATCAGCCCCAGAATTTT
>TRBJ2-7|many|TRBV5-6|TRBD2
CASRSGLAGAEQYF
TGTGCCAGCAGATCCGGACTAGCGGGAGCCGAGCAGTACTTC
>TRBJ2-3|many|TRBV5-1|TRBD2
CASSLRTSGGHTDTQYF
TGCGCCAGCAGCTTGAGGACTAGCGGGGGGCACACAGATACGCAGTATTTT
>TRBJ2-1|-|TRBV6-6|-
CASSISPSVGGEQFF
TGTGCCAGCAGTATATCCCCGTCCGTGGGTGGTGAGCAGTTCTTC
>TRBJ2-7|medium-sized|TRBV7-2|-
CASSLSDGAQEQYF
TGTGCCAGCAGCTTATCGGACGGGGCGCAGGAGCAGTACTTC
>TRBJ2-7|many|TRBV7-2|-
CASSLETSSHEQYF
TGTGCCAGCAGCTTAGAAACTAGCTCCCACGAGCAGTACTTC
>TRBJ2-1|many|TRBV6-2/TRBV6-3|TRBD2
CASSYGAGGPSYNEQFF
TGTGCCAGCAGTTACGGGGCGGGAGGGCCCTCCTACAATGAGCAGTTCTTC
>TRBJ2-2|many|TRBV12-3/TRBV12-4|-
CASSLASTGELFF
TGTGCCAGCAGTTTAGCCAGCACCGGGGAGCTGTTTTTT
>TRBJ2-3|many|TRBV20-1|TRBD2
CSARGWTSGRTDTQYF
TGCAGTGCTAGAGGCTGGACTAGCGGGAGAACAGATACGCAGTATTTT
>TRBJ2-3|many|TRBV7-9|TRBD2
CASRGRGGTDTQYF
TGTGCCAGCAGGGGTCGGGGGGGTACAGATACGCAGTATTTT
>TRBJ2-1|many|TRBV27|-
CASGKSAFNEQFF
TGTGCCAGCGGCAAGTCGGCGTTCAATGAGCAGTTCTTC
>TRBJ1-6|medium-sized|TRBV28|-
CATTAEGYGKSSPLHF
TGTGCCACCACGGCCGAAGGTTATGGAAAGTCATCACCCCTCCACTTT
>TRBJ2-5|many|TRBV12-3/TRBV12-4|TRBD2
CASSLPSGVGWGTQYF
TGTGCCAGCAGTTTACCTAGCGGGGTGGGGTGGGGGACCCAGTACTTC
>TRBJ1-6|many|TRBV20-1|-
CSAREFSYNSPLHF
TGCAGTGCTAGAGAGTTCTCCTATAATTCACCCCTCCACTTT
>TRBJ2-7|many|TRBV10-3|-
CAISEGQPGEQYF
TGTGCCATCAGTGAGGGACAGCCCGGGGAGCAGTACTTC
>TRBJ2-7|many|TRBV29-1|TRBD2
CSVASGVGAEQYF
TGCAGCGTTGCCAGCGGGGTTGGGGCCGAGCAGTACTTC
>TRBJ2-3|large|TRBV10-3|-
CAISESSGTTSTDTQYF
TGTGCCATCAGTGAGTCAAGCGGAACAACTAGCACAGATACGCAGTATTTT
>TRBJ2-3|many|TRBV29-1|-
CSVELGPDTQYF
TGCAGCGTTGAATTGGGCCCAGATACGCAGTATTTT
>TRBJ1-4|many|TRBV7-6|-
CASSITGTVTEKLFF
TGTGCCAGCAGCATTACCGGGACGGTCACTGAAAAACTGTTTTTT
>TRBJ1-6|many|TRBV7-8|-
CASSLVGLNNSPLHF
TGTGCCAGCAGCTTAGTGGGGTTAAATAATTCACCCCTCCACTTT
>TRBJ2-7|many|TRBV20-1|-
CSARDAGSGYEQYF
TGCAGTGCTAGAGATGCTGGGTCTGGCTACGAGCAGTACTTC
>TRBJ1-2|many|TRBV15|-
CATRRTETYGYTF
TGTGCCACCAGGAGGACAGAAACATATGGCTACACCTTC
>TRBJ1-5|many|TRBV20-1|TRBD1
CSASQGAGFNQPQHF
TGCAGTGCTAGTCAGGGGGCGGGATTCAATCAGCCCCAGCATTTT
>TRBJ2-7|many|TRBV20-1|-
CSTGFSGGISEQYF
TGCAGTACCGGTTTTAGTGGGGGTATCTCCGAGCAGTACTTC
>TRBJ1-2|-|TRBV7-2|-
CASSSSIGAYGYTF
TGTGCCAGCAGCTCCTCAATCGGGGCCTATGGCTACACCTTC
>TRBJ1-4|many|TRBV20-1|TRBD1
CSARDLRQGSNGKLFF
TGCAGTGCTAGAGATCTTCGACAGGGTTCTAATGGAAAACTGTTTTTT
>TRBJ2-2|-|TRBV20-1|-
CSARSVNTGELFF
TGCAGTGCTAGATCGGTGAACACCGGGGAGCTGTTTTTT
>TRBJ2-1|many|TRBV4-3|TRBD2
CASSQFSGGDNEQFF
TGCGCCAGCAGCCAATTTAGCGGGGGGGACAATGAGCAGTTCTTC
>TRBJ1-2|-|TRBV6-1|TRBD1
CASRGGTGDRSYGYTF
TGTGCCAGCAGAGGTGGGACAGGGGATCGGAGCTATGGCTACACCTTC
>TRBJ2-1|few|TRBV5-1|TRBD2
CASSSLGRGSSYNEQFF
TGCGCCAGCAGCTCGCTGGGGCGGGGGAGCTCCTACAATGAGCAGTTCTTC
>TRBJ2-5|many|TRBV20-1|TRBD2
CSAHTSGGPQETQYF
TGCAGTGCTCATACTAGCGGGGGGCCGCAAGAGACCCAGTACTTC
>TRBJ1-6|many|TRBV7-2|-
CASSLARDNSPLHF
TGTGCCAGCAGCTTAGCGAGGGATAATTCACCCCTCCACTTT
>TRBJ1-2|many|TRBV27|-
CASSSRAGSNYGYTF
TGTGCCAGCAGTTCTCGGGCCGGGTCTAACTATGGCTACACCTTC
>TRBJ1-2|many|TRBV5-1|-
CASSPPGASNYGYTF
TGCGCCAGCAGCCCACCGGGAGCCTCAAACTATGGCTACACCTTC
>TRBJ2-7|many|TRBV20-1|-
CSANRGSYEQYF
TGCAGTGCTAATCGGGGGTCCTACGAGCAGTACTTC
>TRBJ2-4|-|TRBV27|-
CASSFRSTIAKNIQYF
TGTGCCAGCAGTTTTCGCAGTACTATAGCCAAAAACATTCAGTACTTC